Listed here are 17 T cell receptor beta chains from one sample, sequenced in a study of blood T cell repertoires in COVID-19. Generated by immunoSEQ multiplex PCR, the TCRdb table keeps only in-frame clones and is missing some. The sample records some 150,000 clones, more than 70% being singletons. Sequenced: peripheral blood. The receptors were sampled from a woman aged 50 to 60 with acute or convalescent COVID-19.

The chain couples TRBV19 to TRBJ1-5; 7 bases align to TRBD1. Germline loops: CDR1 LNHDA, CDR2 SQIVND (reference sequence). The CDR3 has 15 amino acids. Unmatched junction bases numbered 8, after V lost 6 bases and J lost 3 bases. CDR3 nucleotides: TGTGCCAGTAGGTTCGGGACAGCCAACAATCAGCCCCAGCATTTT. Its protein is CASRFGTANNQPQHF.

The CDR3 is CASSRGQPSTDTQYF. The CDR3 DNA follows: TGTGCCAGCAGCCGCGGACAGCCTAGCACAGATACGCAGTATTTT. The chain combines TRBV9 with TRBJ2-3; TRBD1 is a possible D gene (6 bases). V shed 4 bases and J shed 0 bases, with 12 bases lying between them. Germline V gene data show CDR1 as SGDLS and CDR2 as YYNGEE. The CDR3 is 15 residues long.

This clone was counted only a few times. This chain uses TRBV4-3 with TRBJ1-1, with TRBD1 matching over 9 bases. Trimming removed 0 bases from V and 13 bases from J; junction bases left unmatched: 12. Germline CDR1 reads LGHNA; CDR2 reads YSLEER. This CDR3 has 15 amino acids. This CDR3 is CASSQEKLPGQGRFF. Here the CDR3 DNA reads TGCGCCAGCAGCCAAGAGAAACTCCCGGGACAGGGTCGTTTCTTT.

The chain uses TRBV16 and TRBJ1-5; no clear D gene. The germline V gene encodes CDR1 KGHSY and CDR2 FQNENV. The V gene lost 0 bases and the J gene lost 4 bases, with 7 bases spanning the gap. The CDR3 runs 14 residues. In DNA, the CDR3 is TGTGCCAGCAGCCAATCTACGGAGAATCAGCCCCAGCATTTT. It is translated as CASSQSTENQPQHF.

The J gene is TRBJ2-1, the V gene TRBV2; the D gene is possibly TRBD1 (5 bases). This CDR3 has 14 residues. V was trimmed by 1 base and J by 5 bases, leaving 9 bases between them. Germline CDR1 reads SNHLY; CDR2 reads FYNNEI. The CDR3 coding sequence is TGTGCCAGCAGTGAAGGGGGCCGAAACAATGAGCAGTTCTTC. Residues: CASSEGGRNNEQFF.

J is TRBJ2-5 and V is TRBV7-8, with a possible D match to TRBD1 (6 bases). Germline-derived CDR1 and CDR2 are SGHVS and FQNEAQ. V dropped 6 bases and J dropped 4 bases, with 12 bases sitting between them. This CDR3 spans 13 amino acids. CDR3 sequence (DNA): TGTGCCAGCAGTAAGGGGGTTGGAGAGACCCAGTACTTC. This sequence encodes CASSKGVGETQYF.

The chain carries TRBV5-1 and TRBJ2-5; 7 nucleotides align to TRBD2. CDR1 is SGHRS, CDR2 YFSETQ, per germline. This CDR3 region has 15 residues. Losses at the gene ends were 4 bases for V and 0 bases for J; bases not matched to a gene: 6. DNA for the CDR3: TGCGCCAGCAGCGCGTCTAGCGGAAACCAAGAGACCCAGTACTTC. It translates to CASSASSGNQETQYF.

A few counts support this clone. This chain links TRBV30 with TRBJ1-1; the match to TRBD1 covers 8 bases. V lost 1 base, J lost 11 bases, and 3 bases stayed unmatched. Looked up from germline, CDR1 is GTSNPN and CDR2 is SVGIG (reference sequence). The CDR3 is 11 residues long. CDR3 sequence (DNA): TGTGCCTGGAGTGCACAGGGGGTGGCTTTCTTT. Amino acid sequence: CAWSAQGVAFF. The full variable domain, with the rest looked up from reference TRBV30 and TRBJ1-1, is SQTIHQWPATLVQPVGSPLSLECTVEGTSNPNLYWYRQAAGRGLQLLFYSVGIGQISSEVPQNLSASRPQDRQFILSSKKLLLSDSGFYLCAWSAQGVAFFGQGTRLTVV.

This chain links TRBV3-1 (or the pseudogene TRBV3-2) with TRBJ2-5; no clear D. CDR3 size: 14 residues. Trimming took off 0 bases at V and 6 bases at J, with 11 bases between the two ends. Germline values: CDR1 LGHDT, CDR2 YNNKEL (reference sequence). The CDR3 DNA sequence: TGTGCCAGCAGCCAAGATCAGGTATCACAGACCCAGTACTTC. This sequence encodes CASSQDQVSQTQYF.

The chain is built from TRBV6-5 and TRBJ2-2, with TRBD1 identical over 7 bases. V was clipped by 4 bases and J by 2 bases; unmatched bases: 4. The germline gives CDR1 MNHEY, CDR2 SVGAGI. This CDR3 spans 15 amino acids. CDR3 nucleotides: TGTGCCAGCAGTTCCGGGACAGAAAACACCGGGGAGCTGTTTTTT. This encodes CASSSGTENTGELFF.

The gene calls are TRBV11-3 and TRBJ2-1; weak D call: TRBD1 (6 bases). This CDR3 region has 14 residues. Trimming stripped 5 bases from V and 6 bases from J, with 14 bases between. CDR1 and CDR2 (germline): SGHNT, YENEEA. CDR3 amino acids: CASSDGTSSNEQFF. As DNA, the CDR3 is TGTGCCAGCAGCGACGGGACATCCAGCAATGAGCAGTTCTTC.

The chain uses TRBV29-1 and TRBJ1-2; TRBD1 matches 9 bases. V dropped 3 bases and J dropped 6; count of bases not matched to a gene: 11. Germline CDR1 SQVTM, CDR2 ANQGSEA. The CDR3 has 15 residues. CDR3 sequence reads: CSVEKDRGSGDGYTF. The CDR3 DNA is TGCAGCGTTGAGAAGGACAGGGGATCTGGGGATGGCTACACCTTC.

V gene TRBV27 combines with J gene TRBJ1-1; D not certain. The germline V and J ends were trimmed by 2 bases and 5 bases, with 9 bases remaining between them. The germline V gene has CDR1 MNHEY and CDR2 SMNVEV (reference sequence). The CDR3 consists of 13 residues. CDR3 amino acids: CASSLTPETEAFF. The DNA for the CDR3 is TGTGCCAGCAGTTTAACTCCCGAGACTGAAGCTTTCTTT.

This clone occurred a few times. J is TRBJ1-1 and V is TRBV6-5; possibly TRBD1 for D (6 bases). Per germline, CDR1 MNHEY and CDR2 SVGAGI. Deletions cut 5 bases from V and 12 bases from J, with 13 bases between. CDR3 length equals 11 residues. As DNA, the CDR3 is TGTGCCAGCAGTAAACAGGGTAAGACTTTCTTT. Encoded protein: CASSKQGKTFF.

This clone was counted between two and nine times. The chain joins TRBV18 to TRBJ1-1; tentative D call: TRBD1 (5 bases). Trimming pared 2 bases from V and 1 base from J, leaving 8 bases between. The length of the CDR3 is 14 residues. Per germline, CDR1 KGHSH and CDR2 LQKENI. CDR3 DNA sequence: TGTGCCAGCTCACCAGAGCAGGGGAACACTGAAGCTTTCTTT. Amino acid sequence: CASSPEQGNTEAFF.

This chain connects TRBV2 to TRBJ1-4; 10 nucleotides align to TRBD1. CDR3 length equals 14 residues. Trimming at V came to 1 base and at J to 7 bases, leaving 0 bases not matched to a gene. The V gene's germline CDR1 is SNHLY and CDR2 FYNNEI. The CDR3 loop reads CASSEGTGGEKLFF. The CDR3 region has the DNA TGTGCCAGCAGTGAAGGGACAGGGGGTGAAAAACTGTTTTTT.

The CDR3 sequence is CASAPGQGGLGYGYTF. CDR3 DNA: TGTGCCAGTGCCCCGGGACAAGGGGGTCTAGGCTATGGCTACACCTTC. The chain uses TRBV19 and TRBJ1-2; D is perhaps TRBD1 (6 bases). The germline V gene has CDR1 LNHDA and CDR2 SQIVND (reference sequence). The V and J ends lost 8 bases and 4 bases respectively, with 23 bases between them. This CDR3 is built from 16 residues.